Below are 30 T cell receptor beta chains sequenced from a single sample in a study of blood T cell repertoires in COVID-19. Produced via immunoSEQ multiplex PCR; TCRdb's table is partial and in-frame only. The sample records 200,000 to 300,000 clones, more than 70% being singletons. Sequencing was done on a sample of PBMCs or T cells enriched from blood (not recorded which). All receptors derive from a woman in her 50s who had recovered from COVID-19.

J is TRBJ1-2 and V is TRBV27, with D maybe TRBD1 (6 bases). Germline loops: CDR1 MNHEY, CDR2 SMNVEV (reference sequence). V shed 3 bases and J shed 2 bases, with 13 bases lying between them. The CDR3 is 15 residues long. The CDR3 is CASSLSGVLNYGYTF. The DNA for the CDR3 is TGTGCCAGCAGTTTGTCAGGGGTTCTCAACTATGGCTACACCTTC.

Here the CDR3 reads CASSSLAGAEETQYF. The CDR3 DNA sequence: TGTGCCAGCAGTTCCCTCGCGGGGGCAGAAGAGACCCAGTACTTC. V is TRBV27 and J is TRBJ2-5, with a possible D match to TRBD2 (7 bases). Trimming pared 4 bases from V and 3 bases from J, leaving 15 bases between. This CDR3 region has 15 residues. The V gene's germline CDR1 is MNHEY and CDR2 SMNVEV (reference sequence).

V usage is TRBV4-1 and J usage is TRBJ1-2; D call uncertain. With 2 bases removed from V and 8 bases from J, the gap between germline ends came to 18 bases. The CDR3 has 15 residues. The germline gives CDR1 MGHRA, CDR2 YSYEKL. The CDR3 is CASSQMTSLTSGYTF. The CDR3 nucleotides read TGCGCCAGCAGCCAAATGACCAGTCTTACTAGCGGCTACACCTTC.

This clone was found once. The rearrangement links TRBV30 to TRBJ1-5; TRBD1 might be the D (5 bases). The V gene's germline CDR1 is GTSNPN and CDR2 SVGIG (reference sequence). The V and J ends lost 0 bases and 1 base respectively, with 16 bases between them. The CDR3 has 17 amino acids. The CDR3 is CAWSVGFGRGSNQPQHF. The CDR3 DNA reads as TGTGCCTGGAGTGTCGGGTTCGGAAGGGGCAGCAATCAGCCCCAGCATTTT.

The gene calls are TRBV3-1 (or the pseudogene TRBV3-2) and TRBJ2-5; 8 bases map to TRBD1. Germline V lookup: CDR1 LGHDT, CDR2 YNNKEL (reference sequence). V was clipped by 1 base and J by 5 bases; unmatched bases: 6. The CDR3 consists of 15 residues. CDR3 in amino acids: CASSQAGTGRETQYF. The CDR3 DNA is TGTGCCAGCAGCCAAGCCGGGACAGGTCGGGAGACCCAGTACTTC.

This chain joins TRBV30 and TRBJ2-1, with 7 bases identical to TRBD2. Per the germline V gene, CDR1 is GTSNPN and CDR2 is SVGIG (reference sequence). The length of the CDR3 is 14 residues. The J segment lost 7 bases and the V segment lost 6 bases, leaving 12 bases of the junction unmatched. Here the CDR3 DNA reads TGTGCCTGTTACGTGGGGGGAGGGGATAATGAGCAGTTCTTC. This gives the protein CACYVGGGDNEQFF. The variable domain in full, completed from reference TRBV30 and TRBJ2-1, reads SQTIHQWPATLVQPVGSPLSLECTVEGTSNPNLYWYRQAAGRGLQLLFYSVGIGQISSEVPQNLSASRPQDRQFILSSKKLLLSDSGFYLCACYVGGGDNEQFFGPGTRLTVL.

V is TRBV30 and J is TRBJ1-4; D call uncertain. Trimming took 5 bases from V and 12 from J, leaving 16 bases between them. Germline assignment: CDR1 GTSNPN and CDR2 SVGIG (reference sequence). The CDR3 spans 12 residues. CDR3 region: CAWAPIRRELFF. The DNA of the CDR3 is TGTGCCTGGGCCCCCATAAGACGGGAACTGTTTTTT. The full variable domain, in which reference TRBV30 and TRBJ1-4 provide the parts outside the CDR3, is SQTIHQWPATLVQPVGSPLSLECTVEGTSNPNLYWYRQAAGRGLQLLFYSVGIGQISSEVPQNLSASRPQDRQFILSSKKLLLSDSGFYLCAWAPIRRELFFGSGTQLSVL.

The table lists this clone with a few counts. The chain is built from TRBV28 and TRBJ1-2, with unresolved D. The V gene's germline CDR1 is MDHEN and CDR2 SYDVKM. The CDR3 totals 12 residues. The germline V and J ends were trimmed by 8 bases and 3 bases, with 10 bases remaining between them. CDR3 in DNA: TGTGCCAGCGGGAGATGGGACTATGGCTACACCTTC. It translates to CASGRWDYGYTF.

This clone was seen a few times. The chain links TRBV7-2 to TRBJ1-1, with 9 bases aligning to TRBD1. Germline V gene data show CDR1 as SGHTA and CDR2 as FQGNSA. The CDR3 is made up of 14 amino acids. With 3 bases clipped from V and 3 bases from J, the junction kept 2 bases outside the gene matches. The CDR3 loop is CASSLTGGYTEAFF. CDR3 nucleotide sequence: TGTGCCAGCAGCTTGACAGGGGGATACACTGAAGCTTTCTTT.

The table lists this clone with a count of one. The J gene is TRBJ1-4, the V gene TRBV7-2; D gene unclear. The germline gives CDR1 SGHTA, CDR2 FQGNSA. This CDR3 comprises 15 residues. Trimming removed 4 bases from V and 4 bases from J, with 13 bases in between. CDR3 coding DNA: TGTGCCAGCAGCTCCTACGCCGGGGTTAATGAAAAACTGTTTTTT. Translated, it gives CASSSYAGVNEKLFF.

This clone was detected only a few times. V and J are TRBV19 and TRBJ1-2, with a weak D call TRBD1 (6 bases). Trimming shortened V by 3 bases and J by 7 bases, and 12 bases separated the two germline ends. Looked up from germline, CDR1 is LNHDA and CDR2 is SQIVND (reference sequence). This CDR3 has 13 amino acids. CDR3 in DNA: TGTGCCAGTAGTATGGTACAGGGTGGTGGCTACACCTTC. Protein sequence: CASSMVQGGGYTF. The full variable domain, its missing parts supplied by reference TRBV19 and TRBJ1-2, is DGGITQSPKYLFRKEGQNVTLSCEQNLNHDAMYWYRQDPGQGLRLIYYSQIVNDFQKGDIAEGYSVSREKKESFPLTVTSAQKNPTAFYLCASSMVQGGGYTFGSGTRLTVV.

This clone appeared a single time. The J gene is TRBJ2-5, the V gene TRBV5-4; weak D call: TRBD1 (6 bases). This CDR3 region has 15 residues. Trimming cost V 3 bases and J 4 bases, with 16 bases left between them. Germline assignment: CDR1 SGHNT and CDR2 YYREEE (reference sequence). In nucleotides, the CDR3 is TGTGCCAGCAGCTACGGACGAGGGGGAAGAGAGACCCAGTACTTC. Translating it yields CASSYGRGGRETQYF.

The chain uses TRBV6-5 and TRBJ1-1, with 8 bases matching TRBD1. From germline, CDR1 is MNHEY and CDR2 SVGAGI. This CDR3 spans 12 amino acids. With V trimmed by 6 bases and J by 6 bases, 3 bases remained unmatched. CDR3 in DNA: TGTGCCAGCAGCTTGGACAGGGCTGAAGCTTTCTTT. Residues: CASSLDRAEAFF.

The V and J genes are TRBV6-6 and TRBJ1-2, with TRBD1 matching 7 bases. The CDR3 covers 16 residues. V shed 4 bases and J 0 bases; nucleotides not matched to a gene: 8. Per the germline V gene, CDR1 is MNHNY and CDR2 is SVGAGI (reference sequence). In nucleotides, the CDR3 is TGTGCCAGCAGTTCCCCGGACAGGCAATCTAACTATGGCTACACCTTC. Amino acids: CASSSPDRQSNYGYTF.

CDR3 nucleotides: TGTGCCTGGACCGAGGGGGCAGGGATTCGCCCCCAGCATTTT. It specifies CAWTEGAGIRPQHF. This sequence joins TRBV30 and TRBJ1-5, with 7 bases identical to TRBD1. Per the germline V gene, CDR1 is GTSNPN and CDR2 is SVGIG (reference sequence). The length of the CDR3 is 14 residues. J was trimmed by 10 bases and V by 4 bases; bases with no gene match: 13.

This clone was counted once. The chain joins TRBV4-3 to TRBJ1-1; a possible D gene is TRBD1 (6 bases). The germline gives CDR1 LGHNA, CDR2 YSLEER. Between the trimmed V and J ends, which lost 2 bases and 3 bases, there was a span of 16 bases. The CDR3 has 16 residues. In DNA form, the CDR3 reads TGCGCCAGCAGCCAAAACGTGAGGGAGGGGGACACTGAAGCTTTCTTT. This sequence encodes CASSQNVREGDTEAFF.

The genes are TRBV7-2 and TRBJ1-2; TRBD1 agrees at 7 bases. CDR3 length: 15 amino acids. The junction had 12 bases not matched to a gene; V was cut back by 1 base and J by 10 bases. Germline CDR1 and CDR2: SGHTA and FQGNSA. CDR3 DNA: TGTGCCAGCAGCTTAGGGGGTAAGACAGGGATGGACTACACCTTC. Its translation: CASSLGGKTGMDYTF.

The chain joins TRBV6-5 to TRBJ2-3; D remains unclear. Germline CDR1 and CDR2: MNHEY and SVGAGI. Deletions cut 6 bases from V and 0 bases from J, with 10 bases between. CDR3 length equals 14 residues. CDR3 amino acids: CASRTTRSTDTQYF. The CDR3 DNA follows: TGTGCCAGCAGAACGACACGTAGCACAGATACGCAGTATTTT.

This clone was observed once. The chain uses TRBV28 and TRBJ2-3; D gene unclear. There are 17 residues in the CDR3. Germline CDR1 and CDR2: MDHEN and SYDVKM. V dropped 5 bases and J dropped 5 bases, with 23 bases sitting between them. The CDR3 loop is CASSLLTLRERRDTQYF. The DNA for the CDR3 is TGTGCCAGCAGTCTGCTGACGTTACGCGAAAGGAGAGATACGCAGTATTTT.

This chain joins TRBV25-1 and TRBJ1-3; TRBD1 might be the D (6 bases). Deletions cut 3 bases from V and 4 bases from J, with 13 bases between. The CDR3 contains 15 residues. Germline CDR1 reads MGHDK; CDR2 reads SYGVNS. CDR3 DNA: TGTGCCAGCAGTGACCCAGGGGCGCGGGGAAACACCATATATTTT. It encodes CASSDPGARGNTIYF.

This chain links TRBV27 with TRBJ1-6; D remains ambiguous. The CDR3 runs 12 residues. Germline CDR1 is MNHEY and CDR2 is SMNVEV (reference sequence). V was pared by 5 bases and J by 14 bases, with 13 bases between. CDR3 region: CASSAFRGTLHF. The CDR3 nucleotides read TGTGCCAGCAGTGCTTTCCGGGGAACCCTCCACTTT.

The rearrangement joins TRBV5-1 to TRBJ2-1; 13 bases map to TRBD2. The CDR3 covers 15 residues. Losses at the gene ends were 7 bases for V and 7 bases for J; bases not matched to a gene: 8. From germline, CDR1 is SGHRS and CDR2 YFSETQ. This chain's CDR3 is CASGTGTSGANEQFF. The CDR3 nucleotides are TGCGCCAGCGGGACCGGGACTAGCGGGGCTAATGAGCAGTTCTTC.

Only a few counts were recorded for this clone. The V gene is TRBV27, the J gene TRBJ1-2; D may be TRBD1 (5 bases). V was pared by 3 bases and J by 4 bases, with 9 bases between. The CDR3 loop spans 13 amino acids. Germline V CDR1 and CDR2: MNHEY, SMNVEV (reference sequence). The DNA for the CDR3 is TGTGCCAGCAGTTTTCAGGGAACCTATGGCTACACCTTC. Its protein is CASSFQGTYGYTF.

The chain has TRBV7-2 and TRBJ2-7, with TRBD2 matching over 12 bases. The CDR3 runs to 15 residues. The germline V gene has CDR1 SGHTA and CDR2 FQGNSA. J lost 7 bases, V lost 5 bases, and 9 bases had no gene match. CDR3 region: CASSHSSGGAGEQYF. The CDR3 nucleotides are TGTGCCAGCAGCCATTCTAGCGGGGGGGCTGGAGAGCAGTACTTC.

This chain connects TRBV7-2 to TRBJ1-1, with 9 bases matching TRBD1. Germline V gene lookup returns CDR1 SGHTA and CDR2 FQGNSA. With V trimmed by 4 bases and J by 4 bases, 7 bases remained unmatched. The CDR3 covers 15 residues. The CDR3 region has the DNA TGTGCCAGCAGCTCACAGACAGGGGGTGGCACTGAAGCTTTCTTT. Its protein is CASSSQTGGGTEAFF.

This clone was recorded only once. This chain joins TRBV5-4 and TRBJ2-1, with a tentative D call TRBD2 (6 bases). Deletions cut 2 bases from V and 4 bases from J, with 13 bases between. The CDR3 spans 15 residues. The germline V gene encodes CDR1 SGHNT and CDR2 YYREEE (reference sequence). The CDR3 DNA is TGTGCCAGCAGCTTCCGGGACTTTACGTACAATGAGCAGTTCTTC. Amino acid sequence: CASSFRDFTYNEQFF.

V and J are TRBV6-5 and TRBJ2-7, with D hard to call. CDR3 length equals 14 residues. Trimming shortened V by 6 bases and J by 5 bases, and 17 bases separated the two germline ends. Germline values: CDR1 MNHEY, CDR2 SVGAGI. The DNA for the CDR3 is TGTGCCAGCAGGCCCCCCTTGTCTGCGCACGAGCAGTACTTC. Translated, it gives CASRPPLSAHEQYF.

The rearrangement joins TRBV29-1 to TRBJ1-2, with D possibly TRBD1 on 6 matching bases. The CDR3 consists of 13 residues. Germline V gives CDR1 SQVTM, CDR2 ANQGSEA. V lost 6 bases, J lost 0 bases, and 11 bases lay in between. Here the CDR3 DNA reads TGCAGCGTCAGAAGGGGGACTAACTATGGCTACACCTTC. It yields the protein CSVRRGTNYGYTF.

V gene TRBV2 combines with J gene TRBJ1-4; 7 bases are a match to TRBD1. CDR3 length equals 15 residues. Germline-derived CDR1 and CDR2 are SNHLY and FYNNEI. V lost 2 bases and J lost 5; bases outside the gene matches: 5. CDR3 bases: TGTGCCAGCAGTGAAATGGACAGGTCGAATGAAAAACTGTTTTTT. Its translation is CASSEMDRSNEKLFF.

In nucleotides, the CDR3 is TGTGCCAGCAGCCCAAGACTCTCCTACGAGCAGTACTTC. This sequence encodes CASSPRLSYEQYF. The chain carries TRBV7-8 and TRBJ2-7, with no clear D. Germline values: CDR1 SGHVS, CDR2 FQNEAQ. The CDR3 is made up of 13 amino acids. The V and J ends lost 5 bases and 0 bases respectively, with 8 bases between them.